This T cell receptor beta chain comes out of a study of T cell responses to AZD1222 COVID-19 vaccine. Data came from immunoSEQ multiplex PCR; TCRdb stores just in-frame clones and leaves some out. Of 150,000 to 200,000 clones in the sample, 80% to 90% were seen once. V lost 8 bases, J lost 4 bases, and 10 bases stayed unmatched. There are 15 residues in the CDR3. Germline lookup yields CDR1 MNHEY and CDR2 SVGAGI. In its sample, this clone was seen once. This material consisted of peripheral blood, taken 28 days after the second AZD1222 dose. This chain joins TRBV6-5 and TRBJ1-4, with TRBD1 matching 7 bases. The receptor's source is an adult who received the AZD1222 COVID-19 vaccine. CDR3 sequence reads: CASRAQQGFNEKLFF. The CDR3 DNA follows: TGTGCCAGCCGGGCGCAACAGGGGTTTAATGAAAAACTGTTTTTT.